The 27 T cell receptor beta chains in this list originate from one sample, sequenced in a study of blood T cells in healthy people across ages. Primers used in a second PCR of about 7 to 11 cycles were a sample-barcoded 5' primer and a J-beta primer mix. In TCRdb, the 5' RACE reads were re-called with MiXCR into one record per CDR3 protein. The sample shows some 1.8 million distinct CDR3 sequences, roughly 43% of them seen only once. Sample: blood. These receptors were collected from a human donor in good health.

The V and J genes are TRBV4-1 and TRBJ2-4; D gene ambiguous. The J call is in doubt because the DNA end fits TRBJ2-7 better. Looked up from germline, CDR1 is MGHRA and CDR2 is YSYEKL. CDR3 size: 14 residues. The DNA of the CDR3 is TGCGCCAGCAGCCAAGTACAGAAACCGTTCGAGCAGTACTTC. It yields the protein CASSQVQKPFEQYF.

J is TRBJ1-1 and V is TRBV7-6, with 9 nucleotides matching TRBD1. Per the germline V gene, CDR1 is SGHVS and CDR2 is FNYEAQ. The CDR3 spans 15 residues. J gave up 7 bases and V 1 base, and 7 bases lay outside the gene matches. In nucleotides, the CDR3 is TGTGCCAGCAGCTTAGAACAGGGGGCTCTCAGTGAAGCTTTCTTT. Its translation is CASSLEQGALSEAFF.

The gene calls are TRBV20-1 and TRBJ1-1; 9 bases map to TRBD1. The CDR3 runs 13 residues. The V gene end was trimmed by 5 bases and the J gene end by 4 bases; junction bases not matched to a gene: 5. The germline gives CDR1 DFQATT, CDR2 SNEGSKA (reference sequence). This CDR3 is CSASKTGGTEAFF. For the CDR3, the DNA is TGCAGTGCTTCGAAGACAGGGGGCACTGAAGCTTTCTTT.

The chain carries TRBV29-1 and TRBJ2-5; perhaps TRBD2 as D (6 bases). Germline CDR1 and CDR2: SQVTM and ANQGSEA. This CDR3 is built from 13 residues. The DNA for the CDR3 is TGCAGTGCCTTGCGGGGAGGTGAAGAGACCCAGTACTTC. Translated, it gives CSALRGGEETQYF.

A few counts support this clonotype. This sequence joins TRBV20-1 and TRBJ2-7, with D possibly matching TRBD1 (5 bases). The J call is doubtful: the DNA matches TRBJ2-5 better. Germline V gene sequence: CDR1 DFQATT, CDR2 SNEGSKA (reference sequence). The CDR3 runs to 11 residues. The DNA for the CDR3 is TGCAGTGCCCCAGGGTTGGGGACCCAGTACTTC. Its protein is CSAPGLGTQYF.

This clonotype was recorded at least ten times. The rearrangement joins TRBV4-1 to TRBJ2-7; D is undetermined. This CDR3 spans 13 amino acids. Trimming stripped 4 bases from V and 0 bases from J, with 7 bases between. Germline V gene data show CDR1 as MGHRA and CDR2 as YSYEKL. The CDR3 region is CASSRWSSYEQYF. The DNA of the CDR3 is TGCGCCAGCAGCCGATGGAGCTCCTACGAGCAGTACTTC.

The chain employs TRBV7-2 and TRBJ2-7; TRBD2 aligns across 7 bases. V lost 2 bases to trimming and J lost 2 bases; unmatched junction nucleotides: 6. This CDR3 spans 15 amino acids. CDR1 and CDR2 from the germline V gene are SGHTA and FQGNSA. The CDR3 protein is CASSLLGGLAYEQYF. CDR3 nucleotides: TGTGCCAGCAGCTTACTGGGGGGGTTGGCCTACGAGCAGTACTTC.

This clonotype was counted a few times. This rearrangement joins TRBV7-2 to TRBJ2-3; 8 nucleotides agree with TRBD2. Germline values: CDR1 SGHTA, CDR2 FQGNSA. The CDR3 runs 15 residues. V lost 5 bases to trimming and J lost 8 bases; unmatched junction nucleotides: 12. The CDR3, as DNA: TGTGCCAGCAGCCGGGGGGGGACTAGAGCAACTACGCAGTATTTT. Translation: CASSRGGTRATTQYF. Looking up the rest from reference TRBV7-2 and TRBJ2-3 gives the full variable domain: GAGVSQSPSNKVTEKGKDVELRCDPISGHTALYWYRQSLGQGLEFLIYFQGNSAPDKSGLPSDRFSAERTGGSVSTLTIQRTQQEDSAVYLCASSRGGTRATTQYFGPGTRLTVL.

This clonotype was counted between two and nine times. The chain uses TRBV12-3 or TRBV12-4 and TRBJ2-5; 9 positions match TRBD1. The J segment lost 3 bases and the V segment lost 5 bases, leaving 7 bases of the junction unmatched. CDR3 length equals 15 residues. The CDR3: CASSRGDRAKETQYF. CDR3 DNA sequence: TGTGCCAGCAGTAGGGGGGACAGGGCCAAAGAGACCCAGTACTTC.

This clonotype has a handful of counts. This chain links TRBV3-1 with TRBJ2-7, with 10 positions matching TRBD2. CDR3 size: 17 residues. The germline gives CDR1 LGHDT, CDR2 YNNKEL (reference sequence). V lost 0 bases, J lost 5 bases, and 10 bases stayed unmatched. CDR3 loop: CASSQDIIAGGRDEQYF. CDR3 bases: TGTGCCAGCAGCCAAGATATAATAGCGGGGGGCAGGGACGAGCAGTACTTC.

This chain links TRBV5-6 with TRBJ2-7; D is unclear. The assigned J gene may be wrong: the sequence end matches TRBJ2-5 better. Germline CDR1 SGHDT, CDR2 YYEEEE. The CDR3 runs 15 residues. Here the CDR3 DNA reads TGTGCCAGCAGCTTTCTCGAGGCCCGAGAAGAGACCCAGTACTTC. Amino acids: CASSFLEAREETQYF.

There are a few counts of this clonotype. The chain uses TRBV15 and TRBJ2-1, with 10 bases lining up with TRBD1. The V gene's germline CDR1 is LNHNV and CDR2 YYDKDF (reference sequence). Germline trimming cut 4 bases from V and 6 bases from J; bases unmatched to any gene: 6. This CDR3 comprises 15 residues. CDR3 amino acids: CATSNGDRGGNEQFF. Here the CDR3 DNA reads TGTGCCACCAGCAATGGGGACAGGGGAGGCAATGAGCAGTTCTTC.

This clonotype has ten or more counts. The chain couples TRBV5-8 to TRBJ2-6; tentatively, D is TRBD1 (6 bases). The CDR3 consists of 15 residues. Germline CDR1 SGHTS, CDR2 YDEGEE. V dropped 4 bases and J dropped 2 bases, with 10 bases sitting between them. CDR3 sequence: CASSTDRTGANVLTF. The DNA for the CDR3 is TGTGCCAGCAGCACCGACAGGACTGGGGCCAACGTCCTGACTTTC. The variable domain in full, with the rest retrieved from reference TRBV5-8 and TRBJ2-6, is EAGVTQSPTHLIKTRGQQATLRCSPISGHTSVYWYQQALGLGLQFLLWYDEGEERNRGNFPPRFSGRQFPNYSSELNVNALELEDSALYLCASSTDRTGANVLTFGAGSRLTVL.

The chain recombines TRBV10-3 with TRBJ2-7; D call uncertain. This CDR3 is built from 12 residues. Germline V lookup: CDR1 ENHRY, CDR2 SYGVKD. V lost 6 bases, J lost 4 bases, and 10 bases lay in between. CDR3 loop: CAIRGSQYEQYF. The DNA of the CDR3 is TGTGCCATCAGGGGTTCCCAATACGAGCAGTACTTC.

The chain has TRBV7-2 and TRBJ1-5; D not certain. Germline-derived CDR1 and CDR2 are SGHTA and FQGNSA. Deletions cut 5 bases from V and 7 bases from J, with 12 bases between. The CDR3 sequence is 13 residues long. The DNA of the CDR3 is TGTGCCAGCAGCCTCGAGCTCAGACAGCCCCAGCATTTT. This translates into CASSLELRQPQHF.

This clonotype was recorded a few times. The V and J genes are TRBV7-9 and TRBJ2-1, with D perhaps matching TRBD1 (5 bases). The V end lost 7 bases, the J end lost 0 bases, and 13 bases lay between the germline ends. The CDR3 is made up of 15 amino acids. Germline assignment: CDR1 SEHNR and CDR2 FQNEAQ (reference sequence). The CDR3 coding sequence is TGTGCCAGCAACAAGTGGGGCCTCTCCTACAATGAGCAGTTCTTC. Translated, it gives CASNKWGLSYNEQFF. The variable domain in full, completed from reference TRBV7-9 and TRBJ2-1, reads DTGVSQNPRHKITKRGQNVTFRCDPISEHNRLYWYRQTLGQGPEFLTYFQNEAQLEKSRLLSDRFSAERPKGSFSTLEIQRTEQGDSAMYLCASNKWGLSYNEQFFGPGTRLTVL.

This clonotype was seen a handful of times. The genes are TRBV9 and TRBJ2-1; TRBD2 aligns across 11 bases. This CDR3 comprises 16 residues. The V gene end was trimmed by 0 bases and the J gene end by 8 bases; junction bases not matched to a gene: 7. CDR1 is SGDLS and CDR2 is YYNGEE in the germline V gene. CDR3 bases: TGTGCCAGCAGCGTAGGGGGGACTAGCGGTAACTATGAGCAGTTCTTC. Residues: CASSVGGTSGNYEQFF. The full variable domain, its missing parts supplied by reference TRBV9 and TRBJ2-1, is DSGVTQTPKHLITATGQRVTLRCSPRSGDLSVYWYQQSLDQGLQFLIQYYNGEERAKGNILERFSAQQFPDLHSELNLSSLELGDSALYFCASSVGGTSGNYEQFFGPGTRLTVL.

A few counts support this clonotype. V is TRBV20-1 and J is TRBJ2-1, with 8 bases matching TRBD2. This CDR3 contains 15 residues. CDR1 is DFQATT and CDR2 is SNEGSKA in the germline V gene (reference sequence). V lost 5 bases and J lost 4; bases outside the gene matches: 10. The CDR3 nucleotides read TGCAGTGCTGGTAACAGCGGGGGAGTTTACAATGAGCAGTTCTTC. Protein product: CSAGNSGGVYNEQFF.

This rearrangement joins TRBV12-3 or TRBV12-4 to TRBJ1-4; no clear D. CDR3 length equals 14 residues. V was shortened by 3 bases and J by 7 bases, with 12 bases between the two germline ends. CDR3 in DNA: TGTGCCAGCAGTTTGGGGTCCTTGGGTGAAAAACTGTTTTTT. It encodes CASSLGSLGEKLFF.

This clonotype was seen ten or more times. The chain carries TRBV9 and TRBJ2-3; possible D gene TRBD1, 6 bases. CDR1 and CDR2 (germline): SGDLS, YYNGEE. V gave up 0 bases and J gave up 5 bases, with 7 bases separating them. The CDR3 length is 13 residues. The CDR3 DNA follows: TGTGCCAGCAGCGTAGACAGGGTAGATACGCAGTATTTT. Protein sequence: CASSVDRVDTQYF.

This chain uses TRBV18 with TRBJ1-1; D remains unclear. Trimming removed 1 base from V and 3 bases from J, with 9 bases in between. There are 14 residues in the CDR3. CDR1 is KGHSH and CDR2 is LQKENI in the germline V gene. As DNA, the CDR3 is TGTGCCAGCTCACCACAACAGACCGACACTGAAGCTTTCTTT. Protein sequence: CASSPQQTDTEAFF.

This sequence joins TRBV29-1 and TRBJ2-1; TRBD1 aligns across 7 bases. The CDR3 is made up of 17 amino acids. J was trimmed by 0 bases and V by 3 bases; bases with no gene match: 11. Germline V CDR1 and CDR2: SQVTM, ANQGSEA. CDR3 in amino acids: CSVDSVWGQSSYNEQFF. The CDR3 DNA follows: TGCAGCGTTGATTCAGTTTGGGGACAGAGCTCCTACAATGAGCAGTTCTTC.

The V and J genes are TRBV6-2 or TRBV6-3 and TRBJ2-7; 8 nucleotides align to TRBD1. Trimming took 5 bases from V and 1 from J; bases not matched to a gene: 13. Germline assignment: CDR1 MNHEY and CDR2 SVGEGT. CDR3 length: 17 amino acids. CDR3 DNA sequence: TGTGCCAGCAGTCCCCCTTTTCTGTACAGGGGGTCCTACGAGCAGTACTTC. This gives the protein CASSPPFLYRGSYEQYF.

This sequence joins TRBV4-3 and TRBJ2-7, with D perhaps matching TRBD1 or TRBD2 (5 bases each). Between the trimmed V and J ends, which lost 4 bases and 2 bases, there was a span of 18 bases. CDR3 length: 16 amino acids. The germline gives CDR1 LGHNA, CDR2 YSLEER. The CDR3 spells CASSLTRQRGPYEQYF. The CDR3, as DNA: TGCGCCAGCAGCCTGACCAGACAGAGGGGTCCCTACGAGCAGTACTTC.

This chain links TRBV7-2 with TRBJ1-2; the match to TRBD1 covers 7 bases. Per the germline V gene, CDR1 is SGHTA and CDR2 is FQGNSA. J lost 5 bases, V lost 5 bases, and 14 bases had no gene match. This CDR3 contains 16 residues. This chain's CDR3 is CASSADREGGRYGYTF. The DNA of the CDR3 is TGTGCCAGCAGCGCCGACAGGGAAGGAGGTCGGTATGGCTACACCTTC.

Note on this clonotype: A junction boundary mismatches the germline segment, possibly from a read error. The chain has TRBV5-1 and TRBJ2-7; 7 bases are a match to TRBD2. In germline, CDR1 is SGHRS, CDR2 YFSETQ. The CDR3 consists of 14 residues. The CDR3 loop is CASSLAGRNYEQYF. CDR3 nucleotide sequence: TGTGCCAGCAGCTTAGCGGGCAGAAACTACGAGCAGTACTTC.

This clonotype showed up just a few times. The rearrangement joins TRBV3-1 to TRBJ2-1, with D possibly TRBD2 on 5 matching bases. The V end was cut by 5 bases, the J end by 0 bases, with 11 bases between. The germline V gene has CDR1 LGHDT and CDR2 YNNKEL (reference sequence). The CDR3 covers 15 residues. The CDR3 protein is CASSYGENSYNEQFF. CDR3 bases: TGTGCCAGCAGCTACGGGGAAAACTCCTACAATGAGCAGTTCTTC.